This T cell receptor (beta chain) originates from a study of blood T cell repertoires in COVID-19. Study in general: Spain, Italy and the United States supplied samples that represented acute and convalescent COVID-19. PBMCs, B-cell-depleted T cells, or T cells provided the cDNA or gDNA that made up the material.

Trimming removed 2 bases from V and 5 bases from J; junction bases left unmatched: 6. The CDR3 is 14 amino acids. Germline V CDR1 and CDR2: SGHKS, YYEKEE (reference sequence). Study processing details: Counts of nucleated cells, estimated from reference gene primer amplification, were obtained. TCRdb's copy holds only in-frame clones and misses some; the assay was immunoSEQ multiplex PCR. That table is the source of V, J and clone size, and D and trimming were worked out from the DNA. The sample includes around 64,000 clones, roughly 84% of them seen just once. The TCR comes from a woman under 30 with acute or convalescent COVID-19. Sequenced sample: peripheral blood. The chain links TRBV5-5 to TRBJ2-5; the match to TRBD2 covers 7 bases. CDR3 residues: CASSFLAGSETQYF. DNA for the CDR3: TGTGCCAGCAGCTTTTTAGCGGGTTCGGAGACCCAGTACTTC.